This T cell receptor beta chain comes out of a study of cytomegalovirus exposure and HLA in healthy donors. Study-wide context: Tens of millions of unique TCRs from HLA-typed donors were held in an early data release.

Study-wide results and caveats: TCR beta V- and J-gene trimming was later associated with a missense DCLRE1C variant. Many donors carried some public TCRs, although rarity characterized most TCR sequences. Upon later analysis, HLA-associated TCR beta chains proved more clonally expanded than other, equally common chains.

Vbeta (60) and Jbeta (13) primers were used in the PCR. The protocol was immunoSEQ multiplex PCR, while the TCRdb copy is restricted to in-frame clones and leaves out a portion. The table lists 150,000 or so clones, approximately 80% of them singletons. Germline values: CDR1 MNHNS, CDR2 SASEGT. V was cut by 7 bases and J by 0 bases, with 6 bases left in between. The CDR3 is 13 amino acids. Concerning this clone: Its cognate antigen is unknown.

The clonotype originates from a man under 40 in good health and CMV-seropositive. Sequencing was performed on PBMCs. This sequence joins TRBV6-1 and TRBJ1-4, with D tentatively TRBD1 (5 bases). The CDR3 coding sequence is TGTGCCAGCACGGGGGCAACTAATGAAAAACTGTTTTTT. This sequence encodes CASTGATNEKLFF.